These 10 T cell receptor beta chains were sequenced from one sample in a study of cytomegalovirus exposure and HLA in healthy donors. The PCR contained 60 Vbeta and 13 Jbeta primers. Libraries were prepared by immunoSEQ multiplex PCR; TCRdb keeps only in-frame clonotypes and omits some of them. Here the sample spans approximately 110,000 clones, about two thirds being singletons. The sequenced material came from PBMCs. All receptors come from a man under 40 in good health and CMV-seropositive.

CDR3 loop: CASRPRTGYEQYV. Here the CDR3 DNA reads TGTGCCAGCAGACCGCGGACAGGATACGAGCAGTACGTC. The gene calls are TRBV27 and TRBJ2-7, with 7 bases aligning to TRBD1. The germline V gene encodes CDR1 MNHEY and CDR2 SMNVEV (reference sequence). J was trimmed by 4 bases and V by 6 bases; bases with no gene match: 6. CDR3 length: 13 residues.

The chain uses TRBV19 and TRBJ2-7; D may be TRBD2 (5 bases). Germline V gene data show CDR1 as LNHDA and CDR2 as SQIVND (reference sequence). This CDR3 is 14 amino acids long. V gave up 1 base and J gave up 3 bases, with 10 bases separating them. The CDR3 protein is CASSIVDGDYEQYF. CDR3 in DNA: TGTGCCAGTAGTATAGTAGACGGGGACTACGAGCAGTACTTC. Together with reference TRBV19 and TRBJ2-7, the CDR3 gives the full variable domain: DGGITQSPKYLFRKEGQNVTLSCEQNLNHDAMYWYRQDPGQGLRLIYYSQIVNDFQKGDIAEGYSVSREKKESFPLTVTSAQKNPTAFYLCASSIVDGDYEQYFGPGTRLTVT.

The chain uses TRBV7-9 and TRBJ1-1; no firm D call. The CDR3 is made up of 11 amino acids. Trimming shortened V by 3 bases and J by 8 bases, and 7 bases separated the two germline ends. CDR1 SEHNR and CDR2 FQNEAQ come from the germline V gene (reference sequence). For the CDR3, the DNA is TGTGCCAGCAGCTTTTCGAGGGAAGCTTTCTTT. Its translation: CASSFSREAFF.

The chain uses TRBV6-4 and TRBJ2-7; D not resolved. The germline V gene encodes CDR1 MRHNA and CDR2 SNTAGT. Trimming removed 11 bases at V and 3 bases at J, with 14 bases between. The CDR3 sequence is 12 residues long. The CDR3 loop is CAHVRGFYEQYF. CDR3 DNA sequence: TGTGCCCACGTTCGAGGTTTCTACGAGCAGTACTTC.

The CDR3 DNA follows: TGTGCCAGCAGCTATACCGGGACACTTCGGAAGCAGTTCTTC. Translated: CASSYTGTLRKQFF. The rearrangement joins TRBV9 to TRBJ2-1, with D possibly matching TRBD1 (6 bases). This CDR3 comprises 14 residues. Deletions cut 4 bases from V and 11 bases from J, with 19 bases between. Germline lookup yields CDR1 SGDLS and CDR2 YYNGEE.

Only one count was recorded for this clone. The rearrangement joins TRBV5-1 to TRBJ2-7, with 11 bases lining up with TRBD2. This CDR3 region has 17 residues. With V trimmed by 4 bases and J by 7 bases, 16 bases remained unmatched. The germline V gene has CDR1 SGHRS and CDR2 YFSETQ. Here the CDR3 DNA reads TGCGCCAGCAGCCACCGGCAGGTAGCGGGGGGGCCTCGGGAGCAGTACTTC. This codes for CASSHRQVAGGPREQYF. The whole variable domain, filled in from reference TRBV5-1 and TRBJ2-7, reads KAGVTQTPRYLIKTRGQQVTLSCSPISGHRSVSWYQQTPGQGLQFLFEYFSETQRNKGNFPGRFSGRQFSNSRSEMNVSTLELGDSALYLCASSHRQVAGGPREQYFGPGTRLTVT.

The CDR3 is CASSLPTRDTQYF. Here the CDR3 DNA reads TGTGCCAGCAGTTTGCCCACTAGAGATACGCAGTATTTT. The rearrangement links TRBV27 to TRBJ2-3, with D tentatively TRBD2 (5 bases). CDR3 length equals 13 residues. Germline V gives CDR1 MNHEY, CDR2 SMNVEV (reference sequence). V was shortened by 3 bases and J by 5 bases, with 9 bases between the two germline ends.

The gene calls are TRBV30 and TRBJ1-1; D is unresolved. The CDR3 is 14 amino acids. Germline lookup yields CDR1 GTSNPN and CDR2 SVGIG (reference sequence). The V and J ends lost 2 bases and 6 bases respectively, with 16 bases between them. CDR3 nucleotide sequence: TGTGCCTGGAGTCCCCCACGGGTGAGATCTGAAGCTTTCTTT. It is translated as CAWSPPRVRSEAFF.

This clone was observed a handful of times. V and J are TRBV29-1 and TRBJ1-2; TRBD1 aligns across 9 bases. Germline V gene lookup returns CDR1 SQVTM and CDR2 ANQGSEA. V gave up 4 bases and J gave up 8 bases; unmatched junction bases: 8. The CDR3 covers 13 residues. The chain's CDR3 is CSVVRQGVQGYTF. As DNA, the CDR3 is TGCAGCGTTGTAAGACAGGGGGTTCAGGGCTACACCTTC.

The V and J genes are TRBV27 and TRBJ2-7, with a weak D call TRBD1 (6 bases). The CDR3 is 14 amino acids. Per germline, CDR1 MNHEY and CDR2 SMNVEV (reference sequence). V was clipped by 5 bases and J by 5 bases, with 16 bases between them. The CDR3 protein is CASSPLGGFNEQYV. DNA for the CDR3: TGTGCCAGCAGTCCACTTGGGGGCTTCAACGAGCAGTACGTC.